This is a list of T cell receptor beta chains from one sample in a study of cytomegalovirus exposure and HLA in healthy donors. The repertoire was sequenced with immunoSEQ multiplex PCR; TCRdb's copy has only in-frame clones and lacks some. The profile covers 160,000 or so clones, with 88% appearing a single time and 2.5% to 3.5% taken by the ten largest. The sample comprised PBMCs. All receptors come from a man between 18 and 29 years old in good health and CMV-seronegative. Each CDR3 is given with its conserved first and last residue. The D gene is left open where the match is weak. Expanded clones get a size class; other rows say once, few or many, or leave the size out.

TRBV2,TRBJ2-1,-,-,TGTGCCAGCAGTCTTGACTTATACAATGAGCAGTTCTTC,CASSLDLYNEQFF
TRBV6-1,TRBJ2-5,-,-,TGTGCCAGCAGTGAAGCGCGTTTTCAAGAGACCCAGTACTTC,CASSEARFQETQYF
TRBV5-4,TRBJ2-6,-,TRBD1,TGTGCCAGCGGCAGACAGGGCACCTCTGGGGCCAACGTCCTGACTTTC,CASGRQGTSGANVLTF
TRBV25-1,TRBJ2-7,-,-,TGTGCCAGCAGTGAACGGGCGACAGGTACCTCCTACGAGCAGTACTTC,CASSERATGTSYEQYF
TRBV6-4,TRBJ1-5,-,-,TGTGCCAGCAGTGACAAGGGGGGCAATCAGCCCCAGCATTTT,CASSDKGGNQPQHF
TRBV7-9,TRBJ1-1,-,-,TGTGCCAGCAGCTTATTATCCGGTTACGAAGCTTTCTTT,CASSLLSGYEAFF
TRBV29-1,TRBJ2-1,-,TRBD1,TGCAGCGTTGAGAGGACCAGGGACAGGATCAATGAGCAGTTCTTC,CSVERTRDRINEQFF
TRBV5-1,TRBJ1-1,-,-,TGCGCCAGCAGCTTCGGGAGGAACACTGAAGCTTTCTTT,CASSFGRNTEAFF
TRBV7-2,TRBJ2-6,-,-,TGTGCCAGCAGCTTAATGGGCAGGGTATCTGGGGCCAACGTCCTGACTTTC,CASSLMGRVSGANVLTF
TRBV29-1,TRBJ2-7,once,-,TGCAGCGTTGTAGGAGGGAGTATCGACGAGCAGTACTTC,CSVVGGSIDEQYF
TRBV14,TRBJ2-1,-,-,TGTGCCAGCAGCCAAGTCGGGAATGAGCAGTTCTTC,CASSQVGNEQFF
TRBV7-9,TRBJ2-3,-,TRBD1,TGTGCCAGCAGCTACGGACAGGGACCAGATACGCAGTATTTT,CASSYGQGPDTQYF
TRBV2,TRBJ2-3,-,TRBD2,TGTGCCAGCAGTGGCTCTAGCGGCCCCACAGATACGCAGTATTTT,CASSGSSGPTDTQYF
TRBV27,TRBJ2-5,-,-,TGTGCCAGCAGTTCCGGCGGATCGGAGACCCAGTACTTC,CASSSGGSETQYF
TRBV29-1,TRBJ2-2,-,TRBD2,TGCAGCGCCCGACAAGGGACTAGCGGAGTCACCGGGGAGCTGTTTTTT,CSARQGTSGVTGELFF
TRBV6-5,TRBJ2-3,-,-,TGTGCCAGCAGTTACACAGGCACAGATACGCAGTATTTT,CASSYTGTDTQYF
TRBV6-1,TRBJ1-5,-,TRBD1,TGTGCCAGCAACCAACAGGGGGATCAGCCCCAGCATTTT,CASNQQGDQPQHF
TRBV2,TRBJ1-1,-,-,TGTGCCAGCCGGAGGGGACTCGAGAACACTGAAGCTTTCTTT,CASRRGLENTEAFF
TRBV6-5,TRBJ2-1,-,-,TGTGCCAGCATACCAGCTCTGGGACTGAATGAAAGGCAGTTCTTC,CASIPALGLNERQFF
TRBV7-2,TRBJ2-1,-,TRBD2,TGTGCCAGCAGCTTAACGGGGGAGGGGTACAATGAGCAGTTCTTC,CASSLTGEGYNEQFF
TRBV4-1,TRBJ2-7,-,-,TGCGCCAGCAGCCAAGTTGGAGGCTCCTACGAGCAGTACTTC,CASSQVGGSYEQYF
TRBV5-4,TRBJ2-6,-,TRBD2,TGTGCCAGCAGCTTAGCGGGGCCAGCAGGGGCCAACGTCCTGACTTTC,CASSLAGPAGANVLTF
TRBV19,TRBJ2-2,once,TRBD1,TGTGCCAGCGGGACAGCGAGTACCGGGGAGCTGTTTTTT,CASGTASTGELFF
TRBV5-6,TRBJ1-2,-,-,TGTGCCAGCAGCTTAGGAGACAGGCCTTTGTATGGCTACACCTTC,CASSLGDRPLYGYTF
TRBV7-9,TRBJ1-1,-,TRBD1,TGTGCCAGCAGCTTGAAGGCTGTCCAGGGGGACACTGAAGCTTTCTTT,CASSLKAVQGDTEAFF